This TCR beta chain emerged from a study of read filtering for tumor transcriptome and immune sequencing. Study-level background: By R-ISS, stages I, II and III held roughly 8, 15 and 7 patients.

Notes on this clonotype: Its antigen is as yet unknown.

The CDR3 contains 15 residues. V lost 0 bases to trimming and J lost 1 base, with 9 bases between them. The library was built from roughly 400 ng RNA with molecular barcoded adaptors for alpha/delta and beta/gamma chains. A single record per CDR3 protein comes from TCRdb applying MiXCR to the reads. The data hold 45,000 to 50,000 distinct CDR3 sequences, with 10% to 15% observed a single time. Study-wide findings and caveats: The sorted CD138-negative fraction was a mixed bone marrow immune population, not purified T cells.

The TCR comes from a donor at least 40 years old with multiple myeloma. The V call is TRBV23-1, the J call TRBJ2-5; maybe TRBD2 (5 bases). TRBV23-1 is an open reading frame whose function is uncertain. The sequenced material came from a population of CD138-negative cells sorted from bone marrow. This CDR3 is CASSQSRDPQETQYF. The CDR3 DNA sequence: TGCGCCAGCAGTCAATCGAGGGATCCCCAAGAGACCCAGTACTTC.